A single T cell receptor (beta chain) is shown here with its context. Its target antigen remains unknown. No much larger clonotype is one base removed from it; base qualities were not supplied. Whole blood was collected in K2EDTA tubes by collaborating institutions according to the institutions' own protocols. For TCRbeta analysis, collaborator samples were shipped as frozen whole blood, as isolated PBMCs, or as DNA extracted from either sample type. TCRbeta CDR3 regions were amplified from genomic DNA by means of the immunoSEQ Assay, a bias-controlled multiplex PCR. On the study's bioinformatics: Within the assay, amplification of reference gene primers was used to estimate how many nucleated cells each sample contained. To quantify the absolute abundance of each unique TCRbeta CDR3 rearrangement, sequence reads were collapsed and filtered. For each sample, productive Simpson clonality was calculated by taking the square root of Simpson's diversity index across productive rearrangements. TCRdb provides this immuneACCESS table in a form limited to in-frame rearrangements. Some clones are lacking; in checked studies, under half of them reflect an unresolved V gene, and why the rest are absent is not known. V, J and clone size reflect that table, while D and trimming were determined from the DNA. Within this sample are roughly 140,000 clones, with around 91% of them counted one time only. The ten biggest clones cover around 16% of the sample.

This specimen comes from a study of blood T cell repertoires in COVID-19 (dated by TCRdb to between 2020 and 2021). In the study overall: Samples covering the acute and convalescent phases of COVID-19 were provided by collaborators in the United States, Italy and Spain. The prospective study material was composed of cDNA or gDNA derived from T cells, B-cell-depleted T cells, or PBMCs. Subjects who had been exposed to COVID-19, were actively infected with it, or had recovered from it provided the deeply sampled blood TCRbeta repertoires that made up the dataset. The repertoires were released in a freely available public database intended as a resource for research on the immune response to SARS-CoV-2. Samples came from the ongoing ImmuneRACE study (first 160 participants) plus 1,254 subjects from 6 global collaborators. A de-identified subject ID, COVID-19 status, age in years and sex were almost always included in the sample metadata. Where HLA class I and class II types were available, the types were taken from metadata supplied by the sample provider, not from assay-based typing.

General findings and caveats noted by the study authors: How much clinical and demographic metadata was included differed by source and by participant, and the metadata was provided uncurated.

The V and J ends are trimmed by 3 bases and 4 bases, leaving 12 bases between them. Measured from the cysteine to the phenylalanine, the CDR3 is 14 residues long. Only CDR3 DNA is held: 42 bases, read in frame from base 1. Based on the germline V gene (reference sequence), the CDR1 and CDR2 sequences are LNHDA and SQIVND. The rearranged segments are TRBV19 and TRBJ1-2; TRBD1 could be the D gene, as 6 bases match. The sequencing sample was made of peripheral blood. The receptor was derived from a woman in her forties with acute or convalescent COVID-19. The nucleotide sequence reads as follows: TGTGCCAGTAGTATTCTCCAGGGGATCTATGGCTACACCTTC. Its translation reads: CASSILQGIYGYTF.